This is a list of T cell receptor beta chains from one sample in a study of monozygotic twins with cystic fibrosis. Measured with immunoSEQ multiplex PCR; TCRdb has only the in-frame clones, and not every one. The data contain roughly 29,000 clones, 85% of them singletons. Sequencing was performed on blood. These receptors were taken from a girl between 2 and 10 years old with cystic fibrosis. The CDR3 runs from the conserved cysteine through the conserved F or W. The order of the fields is J gene, clone size, D gene, V gene, CDR3 DNA, CDR3 protein. D genes are given only for firm matches. Rows may omit the clone size; those that give it use once, few, many or a size class.

TRBJ2-1 . TRBD1 TRBV2 TGTGCCACCGAAAGGAAAGGGACAGGGGGAAATGAGCAGTTCTTC CATERKGTGGNEQFF
TRBJ2-5 . TRBD1 TRBV6-6 TGTGCCAGCAGCAAGGGACAGAATGAGGAGACCCAGTACTTC CASSKGQNEETQYF
TRBJ2-6 . . TRBV19 TGTGCCAGTAGTATCGGGCTCTCTGGGGCCAACGTCCTGACTTTC CASSIGLSGANVLTF
TRBJ1-6 once . TRBV7-6 TGTGCCAGCAGCTTGAACCGGGACCTTAATTCACCCCTCCACTTT CASSLNRDLNSPLHF
TRBJ2-3 . . TRBV4-1 TGCGCCAGCAGCCAAGGAACATCTGCGGGGCCCCCTACTCATACGCAGTATTTT CASSQGTSAGPPTHTQYF
TRBJ2-1 . TRBD2 TRBV18 TGTGCCAGCTCATGGGGACTAGCGGGAGTTAATGAGCAGTTCTTC CASSWGLAGVNEQFF
TRBJ1-2 . . TRBV13 TGTGCCAGCAGCGCTTATCGGGGTGGCTACACCTTC CASSAYRGGYTF
TRBJ2-7 . TRBD2 TRBV6-5 TGTGCCAGCAGTTACGGGACTAGAGGCATCGAGCAGTACTTC CASSYGTRGIEQYF
TRBJ2-3 . . TRBV9 TGTGCCACCCCTCGGGGGCGCGCAGATACGCAGTATTTT CATPRGRADTQYF
TRBJ2-7 . . TRBV7-2 TGTGCCAGCACCCTGGACGGGTACTACGAGCAGTACTTC CASTLDGYYEQYF
TRBJ1-1 . . TRBV9 TGTGCCAGCAGCGTGGGGGGGAGGCCTGAAGCTTTCTTT CASSVGGRPEAFF
TRBJ1-1 . . TRBV11-2 TGTGCCAGCAGCCTTACAGTGATGAACACTGAAGCTTTCTTT CASSLTVMNTEAFF
TRBJ2-7 . TRBD1 TRBV2 TGTGCCAGCAGTTCTATGGACAGGGGACTCCTAGGTTCGGAGTACTTC CASSSMDRGLLGSEYF
TRBJ1-1 . . TRBV19 TGTGCCAGTAAATTCCAGGTCGACACTGAAGCTTTCTTT CASKFQVDTEAFF
TRBJ2-7 once TRBD2 TRBV12-5 TGTGCTAGTGGTTTGTTAGCGGGGCCCTACGAGCAGTACTTC CASGLLAGPYEQYF
TRBJ1-4 once . TRBV10-1 TGCGCCAGCAAGAACGACCTTAGGGATGAAAAACTGTTTTTT CASKNDLRDEKLFF
TRBJ2-1 . TRBD1 TRBV30 TGTGCCTGGAGCGAAGAGGACAGGGAATACAATGAGCAGTTCTTC CAWSEEDREYNEQFF
TRBJ1-5 . . TRBV10-2 TGCGCCAGCAGTGAAGGGCTCAATCAGCCCCAGCATTTT CASSEGLNQPQHF
TRBJ1-1 once . TRBV2 TGTGCCAGCAGTGGGCAGGGGATGATCGGGAGCGCTGAAGCTTTCTTT CASSGQGMIGSAEAFF
TRBJ1-2 . TRBD1 TRBV29-1 TGCAGCGTGAAAGGACAGGGGCCTGATGGCTACACCTTC CSVKGQGPDGYTF
TRBJ2-1 . . TRBV18 TGTGCCAGCTCAGACACGACCCCCTACAATGAGCAGTTCTTC CASSDTTPYNEQFF
TRBJ2-7 . . TRBV5-6 TGTGCCAGCAGCGGGGACGGACCTTTGGAGCAGTACTTC CASSGDGPLEQYF
TRBJ1-4 . . TRBV19 TGTGCCAGTAGTATCGCGGGATTGGGTGAAAAACTGTTTTTT CASSIAGLGEKLFF
TRBJ2-7 . TRBD1 TRBV2 TGTGCCAGCTATGACAGGGCCTACGAGCAGTACTTC CASYDRAYEQYF
TRBJ2-1 . . TRBV30 TGTGCCTGGGATCATAGCTATGAGCAGTTCTTC CAWDHSYEQFF
TRBJ1-1 . . TRBV9 TGTGCCAGCAGCGTAGATAGGACAGCTCGTGAAGCTTTCTTT CASSVDRTAREAFF
TRBJ1-1 . . TRBV27 TGTGCCAGCAGTTTATCGTGGAATTTTGGGAACACTGAAGCTTTCTTT CASSLSWNFGNTEAFF
TRBJ1-1 . . TRBV19 TGTGCCAGTAAAGATAGGAGGGGAGCTGACACTGAAGCTTTCTTT CASKDRRGADTEAFF
TRBJ1-1 . . TRBV6-1 TGTGCCAGCAGTGAAACGGAGGGGATGGGGCGGATCCCTGAAGCTTTCTTT CASSETEGMGRIPEAFF
TRBJ2-7 . TRBD1 TRBV25-1 TGTGCCAGCAGCCCGGGACAGGGGCACTCCTACGAGCAGTACTTC CASSPGQGHSYEQYF
TRBJ2-5 . . TRBV29-1 TGCAGCGTTGACGCCGGGATCCTGCCGGAGACCCAGTACTTC CSVDAGILPETQYF